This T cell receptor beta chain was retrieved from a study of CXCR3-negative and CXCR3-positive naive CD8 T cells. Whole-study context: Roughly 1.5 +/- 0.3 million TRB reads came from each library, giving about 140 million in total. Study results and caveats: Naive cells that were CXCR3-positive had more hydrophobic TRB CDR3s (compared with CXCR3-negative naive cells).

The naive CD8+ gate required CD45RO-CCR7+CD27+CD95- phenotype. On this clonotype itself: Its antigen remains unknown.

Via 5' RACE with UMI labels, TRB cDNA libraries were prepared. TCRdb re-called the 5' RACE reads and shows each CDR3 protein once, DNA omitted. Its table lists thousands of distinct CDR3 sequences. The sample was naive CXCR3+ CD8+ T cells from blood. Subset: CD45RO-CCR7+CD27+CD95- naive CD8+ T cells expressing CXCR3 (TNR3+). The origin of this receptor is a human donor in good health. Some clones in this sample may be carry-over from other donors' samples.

The CDR3 loop reads CSAPGHEADTQYF. The rearrangement links TRBV29-1 to TRBJ2-3; TCRdb proposes TRBD1, but this gene call is untestable without DNA. This CDR3 has 13 amino acids. Per germline, CDR1 SQVTM and CDR2 ANQGSEA.